This entry concerns a single T cell receptor beta chain. The data are from a study of blood T cell repertoires in COVID-19. Study context: PBMCs, B-cell-depleted T cells, or T cells were the source of the cDNA or gDNA that made up the material.

Assay used: immunoSEQ multiplex PCR; TCRdb lists only in-frame clones, some missing. This table holds 140,000 or so clones, about 88% found once. CDR1 is SGHNT, CDR2 YYREEE, per germline (reference sequence). CDR3 length equals 14 residues. V was trimmed by 9 bases and J by 3 bases, leaving 13 bases between them. This clonotype originated in a human donor with COVID-19, enrolled during active disease. The donor label of this sample is uncertain. The V gene is TRBV5-4, the J gene TRBJ1-6, with D possibly being TRBD1 (6 bases). The sample was peripheral blood. The CDR3 bases are TGTGCCATGAGCGGACAGTTCTATAATTCACCCCTCCACTTT. As protein: CAMSGQFYNSPLHF.